The clone carrying this TCR beta chain was seen once. Its antigen remains unidentified. CDR3 length: 17 amino acids. Looked up from germline, CDR1 is MGHRA and CDR2 is YSYEKL. V gave up 0 bases and J gave up 1 base, with 13 bases separating them. This entry is derived from a study of OX40 agonist ivuxolimab in advanced cancers. On the study more broadly: All patients had ivuxolimab intravenously every 2 weeks at 0.01 to 10 mg/kg. The mean age was approximately 60 years, ranging from 23 to 79, with approximately 83% of participants male. Study-level results: Doses of 0.1 to 3.0 mg/kg were accompanied by clonal expansion of CD4+ and CD8+ blood T cells by week 6.

Libraries were prepared by immunoSEQ multiplex PCR; TCRdb keeps only in-frame clonotypes and omits some of them. The data show over 50,000 clones, around 93% seen once. The J gene is TRBJ2-1, the V gene TRBV4-1; weak D call: TRBD1 (6 bases). The receptor was isolated from an adult with an advanced solid tumor such as melanoma, head and neck, liver or kidney cancer. The material sequenced was CD4+ or CD8+ T cells sorted from blood, taken in a trial of the OX40 agonist ivuxolimab. The CDR3 DNA reads as TGCGCCAGCAGCCAAGATGTCGCAGGGGCTTCCTACAATGAGCAGTTCTTC. Residues: CASSQDVAGASYNEQFF.